The 15 T cell receptor beta chains presented below share a single source sample, sequenced in a study of post-analysis software for immune sequencing data. The library was made from cDNA and included unique molecular identifiers. TCRdb used MiXCR to reprocess the PCR reads, holding one entry per CDR3 protein. The sample contains around 180,000 distinct CDR3 sequences, 30% of which appear only once. What these receptors recognize is not known. Overall study findings and caveats: Comparison of patients with controls showed a handful of TRBV segments more frequent in patients, TRBV5-6, TRBV5-1 and TRBV20-1 among them.

Sequenced sample: blood. The receptors derive from a girl aged 5 to 17 with multiple sclerosis.

This chain links TRBV28 with TRBJ1-1; TRBD1 matches 8 bases. Germline CDR1 and CDR2: MDHEN and SYDVKM. V lost 2 bases to trimming and J lost 3 bases; unmatched junction nucleotides: 17. The CDR3 length is 19 residues. The CDR3 DNA reads TGTGCCAGCAGTTTAAGCCCGTCCAGGGGGCGAGAGGGTGACACTGAAGCTTTCTTT. Encoded protein: CASSLSPSRGREGDTEAFF.

There are a few counts of this clonotype. V gene TRBV6-5 combines with J gene TRBJ2-5; either TRBD1 or TRBD2 may fit D (6 bases each). Trimming took off 5 bases at V and 5 bases at J, with 15 bases between the two ends. CDR1 is MNHEY and CDR2 is SVGAGI in the germline V gene. The CDR3 is 14 amino acids. The CDR3 region has the DNA TGTGCCAGCAGTAGGGGGGCAGGTTATGAGACCCAGTACTTC. This codes for CASSRGAGYETQYF.

A remark on this clonotype: Given a much more abundant clone one base away, this may be a read error. The V and J genes are TRBV5-1 and TRBJ2-7; 7 bases line up with TRBD2. Germline CDR1 SGHRS, CDR2 YFSETQ. There are 14 residues in the CDR3. CDR3 bases: TGCGCCAGCAGTCCCCCCAGCGGGGAACACGAGCGGTACTTC. Translation gives CASSPPSGEHERYF.

This clonotype was seen only a few times. The J gene is TRBJ2-1, the V gene TRBV11-3; tentatively, D is TRBD1 (5 bases). Germline V gene data show CDR1 as SGHNT and CDR2 as YENEEA. The CDR3 length is 14 residues. Trimming took 3 bases from V and 5 from J, leaving 11 bases between them. DNA of the CDR3: TGTGCCAGCAGCTTGGGGCAGGTCAACAATGAGCAGTTCTTC. Its translation is CASSLGQVNNEQFF.

This clonotype turned up a few times. This chain uses TRBV25-1 with TRBJ2-1; 9 bases agree with TRBD2. Trimming removed 4 bases from V and 8 bases from J; junction bases left unmatched: 15. The germline gives CDR1 MGHDK, CDR2 SYGVNS. The CDR3 length is 17 residues. The CDR3 nucleotides are TGTGCCAGCAGTGGCTCTCAGTGGCTAGCGGGAACGTATGAGCAGTTCTTC. Protein sequence: CASSGSQWLAGTYEQFF. Supplemented by reference TRBV25-1 and TRBJ2-1, the full variable domain reads EADIYQTPRYLVIGTGKKITLECSQTMGHDKMYWYQQDPGMELHLIHYSYGVNSTEKGDLSSESTVSRIRTEHFPLTLESARPSHTSQYLCASSGSQWLAGTYEQFFGPGTRLTVL.

The chain carries TRBV10-1 and TRBJ2-1; D uncertain. Trimming removed 2 bases at V and 0 bases at J, with 11 bases between. Germline CDR1 and CDR2: WNHNN and SYGVQD (reference sequence). The CDR3 covers 16 residues. CDR3 amino acids: CASSEGRLLSYNEQFF. As DNA, the CDR3 is TGCGCCAGCAGTGAGGGGCGGCTTCTCTCCTACAATGAGCAGTTCTTC.

This clonotype was found a few times. This chain connects TRBV7-2 to TRBJ1-1; TRBD1 might be the D (6 bases). This CDR3 is 13 amino acids long. Germline lookup yields CDR1 SGHTA and CDR2 FQGNSA. The V and J ends lost 1 base and 7 bases respectively, with 10 bases between them. The CDR3 sequence is CASSLGGRGEAFF. The CDR3, as DNA: TGTGCCAGCAGCTTAGGGGGGCGCGGTGAAGCTTTCTTT.

This clonotype was observed at least ten times. V is TRBV28 and J is TRBJ2-1; possibly TRBD2 for D (6 bases). This CDR3 is 13 amino acids long. V was clipped by 1 base and J by 9 bases, with 10 bases between them. CDR1 is MDHEN and CDR2 is SYDVKM in the germline V gene. The chain's CDR3 is CASSLYLGGEQFF. CDR3 sequence (DNA): TGTGCCAGCAGTTTATACTTGGGGGGTGAGCAGTTCTTC. Full variable domain (missing parts from reference TRBV28 and TRBJ2-1): DVKVTQSSRYLVKRTGEKVFLECVQDMDHENMFWYRQDPGLGLRLIYFSYDVKMKEKGDIPEGYSVSREKKERFSLILESASTNQTSMYLCASSLYLGGEQFFGPGTRLTVL.

On this clonotype itself: This may come from a read error, since a much larger clone is one base off. In nucleotides, the CDR3 is TGCAGTACTCGAAGCCACACTGAAGCTTTCTTT. This sequence encodes CSTRSHTEAFF. The rearrangement joins TRBV20-1 to TRBJ1-1; D is ambiguous. The V gene lost 8 bases and the J gene lost 3 bases, with 10 bases spanning the gap. Germline V gives CDR1 DFQATT, CDR2 SNEGSKA (reference sequence). The CDR3 consists of 11 residues.

This clonotype came up a few times. V gene TRBV14 combines with J gene TRBJ2-5; 7 bases agree with TRBD1. TRBJ2-7 matches the DNA end more closely, so the J call is doubtful. Germline CDR1 is SGHDN and CDR2 is FVKESK. The CDR3 is made up of 16 amino acids. The CDR3 DNA reads TGTGCCAGCAGCTTGCCGAGGACAGGCTTTTGTCACGAGCAGTACTTC. This encodes CASSLPRTGFCHEQYF.

The chain employs TRBV2 and TRBJ2-7; D not resolved. The CDR3 contains 13 residues. The V gene lost 6 bases and the J gene lost 5 bases, with 14 bases spanning the gap. Germline CDR1 SNHLY, CDR2 FYNNEI. For the CDR3, the DNA is TGTGCCAGCAGGGACCCGCACAGCCACGAGCAGTACTTC. This encodes CASRDPHSHEQYF.

J is TRBJ2-1 and V is TRBV29-1; weak D call: TRBD2 (5 bases). The CDR3 spans 14 residues. The ends were cut back, 6 bases at V and 10 bases at J, with 22 bases in the middle. Looked up from germline, CDR1 is SQVTM and CDR2 is ANQGSEA. CDR3 coding DNA: TGCAGCGTCGTTGGACTTGGACTGTTAAAGGAGCAGTTCTTC. Its translation is CSVVGLGLLKEQFF.

J is TRBJ2-5 and V is TRBV7-8; 7 positions match TRBD2. Per the germline V gene, CDR1 is SGHVS and CDR2 is FQNEAQ. V trimming: 5 bases; J trimming: 4 bases; junction bases outside the gene matches: 28. This CDR3 is built from 21 residues. The CDR3 here is CASSDPPKLPPPAGVPETQYF. CDR3 coding DNA: TGTGCCAGCAGCGACCCCCCTAAGTTGCCGCCGCCGGCGGGAGTCCCAGAGACCCAGTACTTC.

The J gene is TRBJ2-1, the V gene TRBV20-1, with a weak D call TRBD1 (6 bases). Trimming left V 3 bases short and J 7 bases short, with 13 bases between. CDR3 length equals 13 residues. The V gene's germline CDR1 is DFQATT and CDR2 SNEGSKA (reference sequence). The CDR3 protein is CSASPTGINEQFF. CDR3 in DNA: TGCAGTGCTAGTCCTACAGGGATAAATGAGCAGTTCTTC.

This clonotype was detected ten times or more. The genes are TRBV6-5 and TRBJ2-5; the D is unclear. The CDR3 runs 14 residues. V lost 2 bases to trimming and J lost 1 base, with 8 bases between them. Germline V gene data show CDR1 as MNHEY and CDR2 as SVGAGI. The CDR3 protein is CASSYRVGQETQYF. The CDR3 nucleotides read TGTGCCAGCAGTTACCGCGTCGGCCAAGAGACCCAGTACTTC.